The rows below give T cell receptor beta chains drawn from one sample of a study of OX40 agonist ivuxolimab in advanced cancers. Profiled with immunoSEQ multiplex PCR; TCRdb holds only in-frame clones, not every one. The data show 70,000 to 95,000 clones, under 95% seen once. The source was CD4+ or CD8+ T cells sorted from blood, collected in a trial of the OX40 agonist ivuxolimab. The source is an adult with an advanced solid tumor such as melanoma, head and neck, liver or kidney cancer. Each CDR3 is given with its conserved first and last residue. The D gene is left open where the match is weak. The size field is filled for only some rows; it gives once, few, many or a size class.

J gene,D gene,V gene,CDR3 length,clone size,CDR3 protein,CDR3 DNA
TRBJ1-1,TRBD1,TRBV6-6,15,NA,CASSYSGTGRTEAFF,TGTGCCAGCAGTTACTCAGGGACAGGGAGAACTGAAGCTTTCTTT
TRBJ1-2,TRBD1,TRBV7-8,15,NA,CASSLGGQGGYGYTF,TGTGCCAGCAGCTTAGGGGGACAGGGGGGCTATGGCTACACCTTC
TRBJ1-1,NA,TRBV2,13,NA,CASSESWDTEAFF,TGTGCCAGCAGTGAAAGTTGGGACACTGAAGCTTTCTTT
TRBJ2-5,TRBD2,TRBV2,18,medium-sized,CASSDEGLAGGRPETQYF,TGTGCCAGCAGTGATGAGGGACTAGCGGGAGGAAGGCCAGAGACCCAGTACTTC
TRBJ2-2,NA,TRBV5-6,16,once,CASSSLGSGEHGELFF,TGTGCCAGCAGCTCGCTTGGCTCGGGGGAGCACGGGGAGCTGTTTTTT
TRBJ2-5,NA,TRBV13,14,once,CASSGDRAQETQYF,TGTGCCAGCAGCGGGGATCGGGCCCAAGAGACCCAGTACTTC
TRBJ2-2,NA,TRBV6-1,15,NA,CASKGLALGTGELFF,TGTGCCAGCAAGGGCTTGGCTCTGGGCACCGGGGAGCTGTTTTTT
TRBJ2-7,NA,TRBV27,14,once,CASSSLGGPYEQYF,TGTGCCAGCAGTAGCCTTGGGGGCCCCTACGAGCAGTACTTC
TRBJ2-5,TRBD2,TRBV27,15,few,CASSLWGGEGETQYF,TGTGCCAGCAGTTTATGGGGGGGGGAAGGAGAGACCCAGTACTTC
TRBJ2-1,TRBD2,TRBV5-8,17,NA,CASSLGIVTGGWNEQFF,TGTGCCAGCAGCTTAGGGATTGTGACGGGAGGATGGAATGAGCAGTTCTTC
TRBJ1-1,NA,TRBV11-2,14,NA,CASSPPFVNTEAFF,TGTGCCAGCAGCCCACCATTTGTGAACACTGAAGCTTTCTTT
TRBJ2-3,NA,TRBV11-2,14,NA,CASSLTPGDGTQYF,TGTGCCAGCAGCCTTACACCTGGGGATGGTACGCAGTATTTT
TRBJ1-2,NA,TRBV9,15,NA,CASSVATGTGYGYTF,TGTGCCAGCAGCGTAGCTACCGGGACGGGATATGGCTACACCTTC
TRBJ2-5,TRBD2,TRBV5-6,13,NA,CASSADYQRGGYF,TGTGCCAGCAGTGCCGACTACCAGCGGGGAGGGTACTTC
TRBJ2-1,TRBD1,TRBV5-8,15,once,CASSPDRGAYNEQFF,TGTGCCAGCAGCCCAGACAGGGGAGCCTACAATGAGCAGTTCTTC
TRBJ2-1,TRBD2,TRBV9,15,NA,CASSASGTGGNEQFF,TGTGCCAGCAGCGCCTCCGGGACGGGGGGCAATGAGCAGTTCTTC
TRBJ2-7,NA,TRBV7-8,12,NA,CASISSSYEQYF,TGTGCCAGCATCTCAAGCTCCTACGAGCAGTACTTC
TRBJ2-7,NA,TRBV4-1,14,NA,CASSQGARSYEQYF,TGCGCCAGCAGCCAAGGGGCCAGGAGCTACGAGCAGTACTTC
TRBJ2-5,NA,TRBV27,15,NA,CASSQGPSYQETQYF,TGTGCCAGCAGCCAGGGACCTTCGTACCAAGAGACCCAGTACTTC
TRBJ2-1,TRBD1,TRBV6-5,13,NA,CAIGTGTYNEQFF,TGTGCCATCGGGACAGGAACCTACAATGAGCAGTTCTTC
TRBJ1-1,NA,TRBV4-3,15,NA,CASSQDMGLGTEAFF,TGCGCCAGCAGCCAAGATATGGGACTAGGGACTGAAGCTTTCTTT
TRBJ1-5,NA,TRBV11-2,13,NA,CASSPEGNQPQHF,TGTGCCAGCAGCCCAGAGGGGAATCAGCCCCAGCATTTT
TRBJ2-7,NA,TRBV7-9,14,NA,CASSSSGLSYEQYF,TGTGCCAGCAGCTCCTCGGGACTGTCCTACGAGCAGTACTTC
TRBJ2-3,NA,TRBV19,16,NA,CASSIEGGTWTDTQYF,TGTGCCAGTAGTATAGAAGGGGGGACGTGGACAGATACGCAGTATTTT
TRBJ1-2,TRBD1,TRBV7-8,15,NA,CASSLFATGGRGYTF,TGTGCCAGCAGCTTATTTGCGACAGGGGGACGCGGCTACACCTTC
TRBJ2-3,TRBD2,TRBV7-3,17,NA,CASSLMGLAGVEDTQYF,TGTGCCAGCAGCTTAATGGGACTAGCGGGAGTCGAAGATACGCAGTATTTT
TRBJ1-4,TRBD1,TRBV5-1,16,NA,CASSLVPGTGDEKLFF,TGCGCCAGCAGCCTGGTCCCCGGGACAGGGGATGAAAAACTGTTTTTT
TRBJ1-3,NA,TRBV29-1,12,NA,CSVVPSGNTIYF,TGCAGCGTTGTTCCCTCGGGAAACACCATATATTTT
TRBJ1-2,NA,TRBV6-5,14,NA,CASSYSQGGYGYTF,TGTGCCAGCAGTTACTCTCAGGGAGGTTATGGCTACACCTTC
TRBJ1-5,NA,TRBV9,13,NA,CASSPNSNQPQHF,TGTGCCAGCAGCCCCAATAGCAATCAGCCCCAGCATTTT
TRBJ2-7,NA,TRBV19,14,NA,CASSVAGTNYEQYF,TGTGCCAGTAGTGTCGCCGGGACCAATTACGAGCAGTACTTC
TRBJ2-7,TRBD2,TRBV11-2,14,NA,CASSFSGRQREQYF,TGTGCCAGCAGCTTTAGCGGGAGGCAGAGGGAGCAGTACTTC
TRBJ1-3,NA,TRBV6-6,13,NA,CASNGQRGNTIYF,TGTGCCAGCAATGGACAGAGAGGAAACACCATATATTTT
TRBJ1-1,TRBD1,TRBV27,16,once,CASSLRKGALNTEAFF,TGTGCCAGCAGTTTAAGAAAGGGGGCATTGAACACTGAAGCTTTCTTT
TRBJ2-6,TRBD2,TRBV13,18,once,CASSSGTSGPFGANVLTF,TGTGCCAGCAGCTCGGGGACTAGCGGCCCATTCGGGGCCAACGTCCTGACTTTC
TRBJ1-2,TRBD1,TRBV27,14,NA,CASSFGQGAFGYTF,TGTGCCAGCAGCTTTGGGCAGGGGGCTTTTGGCTACACCTTC
TRBJ2-3,NA,TRBV13,15,NA,CASSLGKGDTDTQYF,TGTGCCAGCAGCTTAGGGAAAGGGGACACAGATACGCAGTATTTT
TRBJ2-3,TRBD1,TRBV7-2,14,NA,CASSLAQGQPTGLF,TGTGCCAGCAGCTTAGCGCAGGGACAGCCCACGGGGTTGTTT
TRBJ1-2,NA,TRBV6-5,14,NA,CASSSQQDSFGYTF,TGTGCCAGCAGCTCCCAGCAGGACAGCTTCGGCTACACCTTC
TRBJ1-5,NA,TRBV19,16,NA,CASSMRAAYSNQPQHF,TGTGCCAGTAGTATGAGGGCAGCCTATAGCAATCAGCCCCAGCATTTT
TRBJ1-5,TRBD1,TRBV13,15,NA,CASSPGTGINQPQHF,TGTGCCAGCAGCCCCGGGACAGGGATCAATCAGCCCCAGCATTTT
TRBJ1-2,TRBD1,TRBV27,13,NA,CASSQTGVYGYTF,TGTGCCAGCAGCCAGACAGGGGTCTATGGCTACACCTTC
TRBJ1-3,TRBD1,TRBV4-2,19,NA,CASSLRTGSRGLSGNTIYF,TGTGCCAGCAGCCTTCGGACAGGCTCCCGGGGTCTATCTGGAAACACCATATATTTT
TRBJ2-2,NA,TRBV6-5,15,NA,CASSYRQMNTGELFF,TGTGCCAGCAGTTACAGGCAGATGAACACCGGGGAGCTGTTTTTT
TRBJ2-1,NA,TRBV27,14,once,CASSWTPIASEQFF,TGTGCCAGCAGTTGGACCCCTATAGCAAGTGAGCAGTTCTTC
TRBJ2-1,TRBD2,TRBV9,15,NA,CASSVDGGAYNEQFF,TGTGCCAGCAGCGTAGACGGGGGGGCCTACAATGAGCAGTTCTTC
TRBJ2-7,TRBD1,TRBV10-1,11,few,CARQGAYEQYF,TGCGCCAGGCAGGGGGCCTACGAGCAGTACTTC
TRBJ2-7,NA,TRBV11-2,12,NA,CASTIGPYEQYF,TGTGCCAGCACCATAGGACCCTACGAGCAGTACTTC
TRBJ2-3,NA,TRBV7-6,14,NA,CASSLEAETDTQYF,TGTGCCAGCAGCTTAGAAGCGGAGACAGATACGCAGTATTTT
TRBJ1-1,NA,TRBV5-6,14,NA,CASSFRGGDTEAFF,TGTGCCAGCAGCTTCAGGGGAGGGGACACTGAAGCTTTCTTT
TRBJ2-7,TRBD1,TRBV5-1,15,NA,CASSGASGTGNEQYF,TGCGCCAGCAGCGGCGCGTCTGGGACAGGGAACGAGCAGTACTTC
TRBJ2-5,NA,TRBV9,15,NA,CASSENGGLMETQYF,TGTGCCAGCAGCGAAAACGGGGGTTTGATGGAGACCCAGTACTTC
TRBJ1-2,TRBD1,TRBV7-9,16,NA,CASSLGGRDRDYGYTF,TGTGCCAGCAGCTTAGGAGGCCGGGACAGGGATTATGGCTACACCTTC